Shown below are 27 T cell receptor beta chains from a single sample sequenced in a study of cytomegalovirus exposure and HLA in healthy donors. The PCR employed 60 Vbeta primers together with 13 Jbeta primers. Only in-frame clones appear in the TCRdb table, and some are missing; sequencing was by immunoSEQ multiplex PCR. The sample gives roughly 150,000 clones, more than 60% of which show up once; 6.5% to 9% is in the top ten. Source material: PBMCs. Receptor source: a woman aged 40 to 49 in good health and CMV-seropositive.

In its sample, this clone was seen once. The CDR3 loop is CASNSGRGFYGYTF. CDR3 DNA: TGTGCCAGCAATTCGGGAAGGGGGTTCTATGGCTACACCTTC. The J gene is TRBJ1-2, the V gene TRBV6-1; D is perhaps TRBD1 (6 bases). This CDR3 is built from 14 residues. The V and J ends lost 7 bases and 4 bases respectively, with 16 bases between them. Germline V gene data show CDR1 as MNHNS and CDR2 as SASEGT.

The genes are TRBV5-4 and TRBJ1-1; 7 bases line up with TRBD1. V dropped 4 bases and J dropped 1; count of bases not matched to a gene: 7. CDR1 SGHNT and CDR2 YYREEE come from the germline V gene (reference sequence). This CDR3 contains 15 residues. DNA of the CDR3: TGTGCCAGCAGCGCACGACAGGGCAGGAACACTGAAGCTTTCTTT. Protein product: CASSARQGRNTEAFF. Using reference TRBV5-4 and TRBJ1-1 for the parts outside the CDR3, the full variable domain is ETGVTQSPTHLIKTRGQQVTLRCSSQSGHNTVSWYQQALGQGPQFIFQYYREEENGRGNFPPRFSGLQFPNYSSELNVNALELDDSALYLCASSARQGRNTEAFFGQGTRLTVV.

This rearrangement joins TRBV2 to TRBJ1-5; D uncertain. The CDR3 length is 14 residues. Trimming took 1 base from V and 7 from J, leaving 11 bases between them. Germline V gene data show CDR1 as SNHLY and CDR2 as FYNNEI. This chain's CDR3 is CASSEGQVTQPQHF. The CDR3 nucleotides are TGTGCCAGCAGTGAAGGGCAGGTCACCCAGCCCCAGCATTTT.

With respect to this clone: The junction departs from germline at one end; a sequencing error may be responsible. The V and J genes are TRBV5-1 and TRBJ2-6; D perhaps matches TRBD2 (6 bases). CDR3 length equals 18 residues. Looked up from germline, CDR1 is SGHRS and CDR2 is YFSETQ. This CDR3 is CASSRGSGLQSGANGLTF. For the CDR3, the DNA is TGCGCCAGCAGCCGGGGCTCGGGACTCCAATCTGGGGCCAACGGCCTGACTTTC. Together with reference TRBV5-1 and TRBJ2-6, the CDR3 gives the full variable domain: KAGVTQTPRYLIKTRGQQVTLSCSPISGHRSVSWYQQTPGQGLQFLFEYFSETQRNKGNFPGRFSGRQFSNSRSEMNVSTLELGDSALYLCASSRGSGLQSGANGLTFGAGSRLTVL.

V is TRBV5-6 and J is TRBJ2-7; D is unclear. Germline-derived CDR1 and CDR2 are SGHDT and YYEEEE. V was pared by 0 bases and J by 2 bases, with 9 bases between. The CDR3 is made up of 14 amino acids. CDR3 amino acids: CASSLVASPYEQYF. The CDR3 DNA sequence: TGTGCCAGCAGCTTGGTAGCCAGTCCCTACGAGCAGTACTTC.

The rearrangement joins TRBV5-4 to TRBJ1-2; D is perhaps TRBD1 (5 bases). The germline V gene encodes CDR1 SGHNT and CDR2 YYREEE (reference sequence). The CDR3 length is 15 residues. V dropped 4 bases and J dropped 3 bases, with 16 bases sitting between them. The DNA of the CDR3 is TGTGCCAGCAGCCGGGGCAAGGGAGGCGACTATGGCTACACCTTC. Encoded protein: CASSRGKGGDYGYTF.

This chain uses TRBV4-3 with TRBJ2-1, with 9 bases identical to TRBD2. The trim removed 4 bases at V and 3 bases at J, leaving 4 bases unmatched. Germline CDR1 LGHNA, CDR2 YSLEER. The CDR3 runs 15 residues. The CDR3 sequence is CASSLTSGRYNEQFF. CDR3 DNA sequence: TGCGCCAGCAGCCTAACTAGCGGGCGCTACAATGAGCAGTTCTTC.

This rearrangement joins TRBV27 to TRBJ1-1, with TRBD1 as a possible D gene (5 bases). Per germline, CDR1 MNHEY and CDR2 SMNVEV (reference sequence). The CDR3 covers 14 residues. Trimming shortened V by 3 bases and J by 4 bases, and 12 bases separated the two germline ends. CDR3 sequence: CASSFGRGGTEAFF. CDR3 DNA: TGTGCCAGCAGTTTCGGACGGGGGGGCACTGAAGCTTTCTTT.

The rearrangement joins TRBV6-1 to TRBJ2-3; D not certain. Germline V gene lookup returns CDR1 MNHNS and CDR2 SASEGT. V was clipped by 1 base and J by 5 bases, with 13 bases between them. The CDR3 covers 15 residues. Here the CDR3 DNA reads TGTGCCAGCAGTGAAGTCCGGAGCTTCAGAGATACGCAGTATTTT. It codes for CASSEVRSFRDTQYF.

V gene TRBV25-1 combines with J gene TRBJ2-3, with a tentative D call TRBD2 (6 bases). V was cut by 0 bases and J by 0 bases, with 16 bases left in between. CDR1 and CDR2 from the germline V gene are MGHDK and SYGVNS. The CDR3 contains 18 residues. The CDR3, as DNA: TGTGCCAGCAGTGAATATCTCGAGACTAGAGCTAGCACAGATACGCAGTATTTT. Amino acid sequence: CASSEYLETRASTDTQYF.

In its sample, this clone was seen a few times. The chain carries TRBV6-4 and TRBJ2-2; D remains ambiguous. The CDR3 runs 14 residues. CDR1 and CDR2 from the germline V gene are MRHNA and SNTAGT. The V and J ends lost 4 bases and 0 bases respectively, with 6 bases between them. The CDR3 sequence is CASSVTANTGELFF. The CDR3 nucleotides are TGTGCCAGCAGTGTAACAGCGAACACCGGGGAGCTGTTTTTT.

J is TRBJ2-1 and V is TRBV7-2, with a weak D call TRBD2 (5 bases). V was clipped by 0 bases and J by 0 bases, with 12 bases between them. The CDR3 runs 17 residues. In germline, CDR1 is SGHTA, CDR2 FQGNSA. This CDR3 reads CASSLALGAASYNEQFF. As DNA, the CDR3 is TGTGCCAGCAGCTTAGCCCTGGGAGCGGCCTCCTACAATGAGCAGTTCTTC.

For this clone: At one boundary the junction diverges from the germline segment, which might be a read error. CDR3 region: CSSSTRAQRGTGELFF. In nucleotides, the CDR3 is TGTTCCAGCAGCACGAGGGCGCAGCGGGGGACCGGGGAGCTGTTTTTT. The chain recombines TRBV7-3 with TRBJ2-2; 8 bases line up with TRBD2. The CDR3 runs 16 residues. Germline CDR1 reads SGHTA; CDR2 reads FQGTGA.

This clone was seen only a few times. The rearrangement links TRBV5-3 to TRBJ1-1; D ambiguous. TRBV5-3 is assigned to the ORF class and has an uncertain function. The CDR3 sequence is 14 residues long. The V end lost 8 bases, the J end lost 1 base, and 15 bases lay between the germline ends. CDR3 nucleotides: TGTGCCAGCACCCCAAGAGATTCGAACACTGAAGCTTTCTTT. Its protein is CASTPRDSNTEAFF.

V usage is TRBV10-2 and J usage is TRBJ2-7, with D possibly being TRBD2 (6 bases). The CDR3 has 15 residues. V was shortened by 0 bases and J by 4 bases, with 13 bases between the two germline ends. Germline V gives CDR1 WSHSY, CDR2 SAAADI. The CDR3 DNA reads TGCGCCAGCAGTGAGTCGGAGGGGTATGGGTACGAGCAGTACTTC. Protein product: CASSESEGYGYEQYF.

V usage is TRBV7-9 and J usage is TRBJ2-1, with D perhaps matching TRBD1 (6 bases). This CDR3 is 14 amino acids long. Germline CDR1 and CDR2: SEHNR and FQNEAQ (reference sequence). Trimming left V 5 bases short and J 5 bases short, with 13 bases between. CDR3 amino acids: CASSGRGEHNEQFF. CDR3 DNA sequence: TGTGCCAGCAGCGGCAGGGGTGAACACAATGAGCAGTTCTTC.

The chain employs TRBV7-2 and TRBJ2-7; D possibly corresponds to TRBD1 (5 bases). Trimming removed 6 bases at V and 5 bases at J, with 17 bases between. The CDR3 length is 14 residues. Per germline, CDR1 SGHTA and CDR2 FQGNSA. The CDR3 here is CASSPRQLTHEQYF. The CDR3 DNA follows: TGTGCCAGCAGTCCAAGACAGCTCACTCACGAGCAGTACTTC.

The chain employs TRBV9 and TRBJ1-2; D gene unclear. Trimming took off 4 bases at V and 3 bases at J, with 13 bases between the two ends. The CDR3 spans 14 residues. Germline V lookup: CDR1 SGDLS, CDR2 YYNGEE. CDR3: CASSSPGVYYGYTF. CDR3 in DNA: TGTGCCAGCAGCTCCCCCGGGGTCTACTATGGCTACACCTTC.

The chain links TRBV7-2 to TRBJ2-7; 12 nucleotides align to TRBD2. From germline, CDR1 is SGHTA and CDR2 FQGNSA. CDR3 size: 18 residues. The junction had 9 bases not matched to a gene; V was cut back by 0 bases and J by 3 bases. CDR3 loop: CASSLAQASGGGFYEQYF. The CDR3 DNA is TGTGCCAGCAGCTTAGCGCAGGCTAGCGGGGGGGGCTTCTACGAGCAGTACTTC.

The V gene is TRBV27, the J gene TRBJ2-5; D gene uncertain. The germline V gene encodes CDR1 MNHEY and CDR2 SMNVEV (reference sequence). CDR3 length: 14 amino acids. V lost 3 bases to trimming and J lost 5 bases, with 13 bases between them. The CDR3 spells CASSFRHDSETQYF. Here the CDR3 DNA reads TGTGCCAGCAGTTTCCGCCACGACTCCGAGACCCAGTACTTC.

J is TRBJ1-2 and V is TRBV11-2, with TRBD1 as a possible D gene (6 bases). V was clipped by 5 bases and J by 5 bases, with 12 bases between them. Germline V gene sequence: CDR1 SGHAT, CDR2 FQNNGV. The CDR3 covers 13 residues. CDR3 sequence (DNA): TGTGCCAGCAGCCCAGGGGCAGTTTATGGCTACACCTTC. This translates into CASSPGAVYGYTF.

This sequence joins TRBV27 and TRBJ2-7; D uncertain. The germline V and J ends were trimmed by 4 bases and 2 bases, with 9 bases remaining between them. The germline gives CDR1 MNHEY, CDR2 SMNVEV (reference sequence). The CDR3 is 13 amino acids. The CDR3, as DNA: TGTGCCAGCAGTTCCGGGTGGGCCTACGAGCAGTACTTC. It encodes CASSSGWAYEQYF.

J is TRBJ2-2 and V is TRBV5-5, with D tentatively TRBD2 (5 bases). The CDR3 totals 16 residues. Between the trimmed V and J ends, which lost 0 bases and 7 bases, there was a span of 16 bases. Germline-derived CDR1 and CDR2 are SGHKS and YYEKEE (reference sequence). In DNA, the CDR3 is TGTGCCAGCAGCTTGGCAACGACTACCCTCAGCGGGGAGCTGTTTTTT. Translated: CASSLATTTLSGELFF.

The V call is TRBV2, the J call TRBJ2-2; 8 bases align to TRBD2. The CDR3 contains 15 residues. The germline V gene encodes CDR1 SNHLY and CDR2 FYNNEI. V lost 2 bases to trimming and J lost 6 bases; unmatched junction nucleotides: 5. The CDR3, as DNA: TGTGCCAGCAGTGAAATATCGGGGGGGCCCGGGGAGCTGTTTTTT. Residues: CASSEISGGPGELFF.

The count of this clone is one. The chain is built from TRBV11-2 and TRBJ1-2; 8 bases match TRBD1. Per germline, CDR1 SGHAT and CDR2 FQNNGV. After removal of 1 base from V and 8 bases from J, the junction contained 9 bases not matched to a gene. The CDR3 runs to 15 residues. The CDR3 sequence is CASSLGTGNTRGYTF. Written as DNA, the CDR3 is TGTGCCAGCAGCTTAGGGACAGGGAACACTCGGGGCTACACCTTC.

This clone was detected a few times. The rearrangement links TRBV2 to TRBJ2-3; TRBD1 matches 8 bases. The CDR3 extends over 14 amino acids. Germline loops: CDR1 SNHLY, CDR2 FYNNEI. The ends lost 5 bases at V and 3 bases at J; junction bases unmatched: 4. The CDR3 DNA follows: TGTGCCAGCAGTACGGGACAGGCGACAGATACGCAGTATTTT. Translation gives CASSTGQATDTQYF.

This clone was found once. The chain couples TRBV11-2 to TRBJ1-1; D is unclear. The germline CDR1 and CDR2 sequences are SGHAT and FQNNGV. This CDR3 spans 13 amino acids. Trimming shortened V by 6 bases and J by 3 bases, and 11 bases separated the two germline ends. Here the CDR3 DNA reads TGTGCCAGCAGTCAGGAGGCAGACACTGAAGCTTTCTTT. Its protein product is CASSQEADTEAFF.